Shown below are 2 T cell receptor beta chains from a single sample sequenced in a study of T cell responses to AZD1222 COVID-19 vaccine. Measured with immunoSEQ multiplex PCR; TCRdb has only the in-frame clones, and not every one. There are 74,000 or so clones in the sample; around 84% occur only once, and 21% lies in the top ten. The specimen was peripheral blood, collected on day 0 of AZD1222 vaccination. The receptors were gathered from an adult in good health.

The CDR3 DNA sequence: TGCAGCGTTGAAGATCGTTACAGGGCGTCTGGCTACACCTTC. Encoded protein: CSVEDRYRASGYTF. V and J are TRBV29-1 and TRBJ1-2; a possible D gene is TRBD1 (6 bases). Trimming left V 0 bases short and J 7 bases short, with 15 bases between. The germline CDR1 and CDR2 sequences are SQVTM and ANQGSEA. The CDR3 spans 14 residues. Supplemented by reference TRBV29-1 and TRBJ1-2, the full variable domain reads SAVISQKPSRDICQRGTSLTIQCQVDSQVTMMFWYRQQPGQSLTLIATANQGSEATYESGFVIDKFPISRPNLTFSTLTVSNMSPEDSSIYLCSVEDRYRASGYTFGSGTRLTVV.

The chain carries TRBV6-5 and TRBJ2-3; a weak D match, TRBD1 (8 bases). The CDR3 extends over 15 amino acids. Germline V gives CDR1 MNHEY, CDR2 SVGAGI. The V and J ends lost 6 bases and 3 bases respectively, with 16 bases between them. The CDR3 protein is CASRVDRGGTDTQYF. The CDR3, as DNA: TGTGCCAGCAGGGTCGACAGGGGAGGGACAGATACGCAGTATTTT.